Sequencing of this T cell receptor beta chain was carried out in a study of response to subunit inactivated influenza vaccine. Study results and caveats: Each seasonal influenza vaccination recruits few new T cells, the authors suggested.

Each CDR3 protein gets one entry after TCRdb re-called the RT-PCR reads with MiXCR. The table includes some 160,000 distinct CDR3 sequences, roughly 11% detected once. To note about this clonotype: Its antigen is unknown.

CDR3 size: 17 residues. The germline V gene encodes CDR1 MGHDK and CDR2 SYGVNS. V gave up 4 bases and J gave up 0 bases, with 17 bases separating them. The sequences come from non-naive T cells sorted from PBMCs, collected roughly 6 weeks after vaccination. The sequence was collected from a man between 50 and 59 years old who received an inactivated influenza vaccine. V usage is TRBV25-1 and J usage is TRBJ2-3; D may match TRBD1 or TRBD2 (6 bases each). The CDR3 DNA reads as TGTGCCAGCAGTGGAGGGGGGCGCGGAACTAGCACAGATACGCAGTATTTT. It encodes CASSGGGRGTSTDTQYF.